What follows are 4 T cell receptor beta chains derived from one specimen sequenced in a study of cytomegalovirus exposure and HLA in healthy donors. Only in-frame clones appear in the TCRdb table, and some are missing; sequencing was by immunoSEQ multiplex PCR. The sample includes approximately 150,000 clones, about 90% of them seen just once. What was sequenced was PBMCs. The source is a woman aged 18-30 years in good health and CMV-seropositive.

The gene calls are TRBV6-1 and TRBJ2-1, with a tentative D call TRBD2 (5 bases). Germline assignment: CDR1 MNHNS and CDR2 SASEGT. Trimming stripped 6 bases from V and 0 bases from J, with 12 bases between. The CDR3 sequence is 15 residues long. The CDR3 bases are TGTGCCAGCAGCCGGGGAGCCTTCTCCTACAATGAGCAGTTCTTC. It encodes CASSRGAFSYNEQFF.

This clone has only a few counts. The chain uses TRBV10-1 and TRBJ2-7, with TRBD1 identical over 7 bases. Germline V gene data show CDR1 as WNHNN and CDR2 as SYGVQD (reference sequence). V lost 8 bases to trimming and J lost 3 bases; unmatched junction nucleotides: 10. CDR3 length: 14 amino acids. CDR3 in amino acids: CASGAGGYHYEQYF. As DNA, the CDR3 is TGCGCCAGCGGGGCAGGGGGATACCACTACGAGCAGTACTTC.

The chain is built from TRBV4-1 and TRBJ2-1; 10 bases line up with TRBD2. Trimming removed 0 bases from V and 1 base from J; junction bases left unmatched: 12. The germline gives CDR1 MGHRA, CDR2 YSYEKL. This CDR3 has 20 residues. This chain's CDR3 is CASSQDWASGSSLSYNEQFF. The CDR3 nucleotides read TGCGCCAGCAGCCAAGATTGGGCTAGCGGGAGTTCATTGTCCTACAATGAGCAGTTCTTC.

The chain recombines TRBV27 with TRBJ2-7; 15 bases match TRBD2. The germline CDR1 and CDR2 sequences are MNHEY and SMNVEV (reference sequence). The V and J ends lost 6 bases and 2 bases, in that order; junction bases with no gene match: 14. The CDR3 is made up of 19 amino acids. DNA of the CDR3: TGTGCCAGCAGCTTAGCACCGGGACTAGCGGGGGGCACTACCTACGAGCAGTACTTC. Amino acids: CASSLAPGLAGGTTYEQYF.